These 10 T cell receptor beta chains share one sample of origin, sequenced in a study of early T cells in non-severe SARS-CoV-2 infection. MiXCR was run by TCRdb on the 5' RACE reads, yielding one entry per CDR3 protein. The sample records more than 50,000 distinct CDR3 sequences, about 13% being singletons. The material was whole blood, obtained at baseline. These receptors all stem from an adult who was a healthcare worker with PCR-confirmed SARS-CoV-2 infection or an uninfected control (not recorded which).

This clonotype was seen ten or more times. The chain combines TRBV6-5 with TRBJ1-1, with a tentative D call TRBD1 (6 bases). Deletions cut 2 bases from V and 0 bases from J, with 16 bases between. This CDR3 is built from 17 residues. Per germline, CDR1 MNHEY and CDR2 SVGAGI. This CDR3 is CASSYTRTVLLNTEAFF. The DNA for the CDR3 is TGTGCCAGCAGTTACACGAGGACAGTACTACTGAACACTGAAGCTTTCTTT.

In this sample, this clonotype turned up a few times. The V call is TRBV20-1, the J call TRBJ1-1; the match to TRBD1 covers 7 bases. Germline V gives CDR1 DFQATT, CDR2 SNEGSKA (reference sequence). J lost 8 bases, V lost 1 base, and 10 bases had no gene match. The CDR3 runs 14 residues. The chain's CDR3 is CSARGDSRGIEAFF. The CDR3 bases are TGCAGTGCTAGAGGGGACAGCCGGGGCATAGAAGCTTTCTTT.

This clonotype has ten or more counts. This sequence joins TRBV12-3 or TRBV12-4 and TRBJ1-1; 9 nucleotides line up with TRBD1. V dropped 4 bases and J dropped 9; count of bases not matched to a gene: 6. CDR3 length: 13 residues. The CDR3 region has the DNA TGTGCCAGCAGTTCCGGGACAGGGTTAAAAGCTTTCTTT. Translated: CASSSGTGLKAFF.

The chain recombines TRBV9 with TRBJ2-1, with 9 nucleotides matching TRBD2. This CDR3 is built from 12 residues. CDR1 is SGDLS, CDR2 YYNGEE, per germline. The J segment lost 15 bases and the V segment lost 3 bases, leaving 7 bases of the junction unmatched. The CDR3 protein is CASSAQRGDLFF. CDR3 nucleotides: TGTGCCAGCAGCGCGCAGCGGGGGGATTTGTTCTTC.

This clonotype was observed a few times. This sequence joins TRBV6-6 and TRBJ1-5; 9 bases line up with TRBD1. The CDR3 is 15 residues long. CDR1 and CDR2 (germline): MNHNY, SVGAGI (reference sequence). V trimming: 4 bases; J trimming: 4 bases; junction bases outside the gene matches: 5. CDR3 DNA: TGTGCCAGCAGTTCGGGACAGGGCTCTAATCAGCCCCAGCATTTT. This translates into CASSSGQGSNQPQHF.

This sequence joins TRBV30 and TRBJ2-3; 9 nucleotides align to TRBD2. This CDR3 is built from 14 residues. Germline CDR1 GTSNPN, CDR2 SVGIG (reference sequence). The V and J ends lost 3 bases and 8 bases, in that order; junction bases with no gene match: 9. Here the CDR3 reads CAWSLAGPRGTQYF. The CDR3 DNA is TGTGCCTGGAGCCTAGCGGGGCCTAGGGGTACGCAGTATTTT.

The V and J genes are TRBV5-1 and TRBJ2-5; no clear D gene. The CDR3 length is 12 residues. Per the germline V gene, CDR1 is SGHRS and CDR2 is YFSETQ. The V end lost 7 bases, the J end lost 5 bases, and 12 bases lay between the germline ends. The CDR3 DNA reads TGCGCCAGCTTTGTCACGGGCGAGACCCAGTACTTC. Its translation: CASFVTGETQYF.

This clonotype appeared a few times. The rearrangement joins TRBV19 to TRBJ2-2; no definite D call. This CDR3 comprises 11 residues. CDR1 LNHDA and CDR2 SQIVND come from the germline V gene (reference sequence). Trimming left V 6 bases short and J 7 bases short, with 6 bases between. The CDR3 nucleotides are TGTGCCAGTAGGTTACACGGGGAGCTGTTTTTT. Translated: CASRLHGELFF.

This chain joins TRBV7-9 and TRBJ2-3; TRBD2 matches at 14 bases. The CDR3 spans 16 residues. Germline CDR1 is SEHNR and CDR2 is FQNEAQ (reference sequence). V lost 5 bases, J lost 5 bases, and 6 bases stayed unmatched. The CDR3 loop reads CASSATSGGARDTQYF. DNA for the CDR3: TGTGCCAGCAGCGCGACTAGCGGGGGGGCTAGAGATACGCAGTATTTT.

The sample holds many counts of this clonotype. The J gene is TRBJ2-3, the V gene TRBV24-1; TRBD1 matches at 7 bases. In germline, CDR1 is KGHDR, CDR2 SFDVKD. This CDR3 region has 16 residues. Trimming cost V 3 bases and J 0 bases; bases outside gene matches: 5. The CDR3 sequence: CATSDRTGDSTDTQYF. CDR3 bases: TGTGCCACCAGTGATCGGACAGGCGATAGCACAGATACGCAGTATTTT.